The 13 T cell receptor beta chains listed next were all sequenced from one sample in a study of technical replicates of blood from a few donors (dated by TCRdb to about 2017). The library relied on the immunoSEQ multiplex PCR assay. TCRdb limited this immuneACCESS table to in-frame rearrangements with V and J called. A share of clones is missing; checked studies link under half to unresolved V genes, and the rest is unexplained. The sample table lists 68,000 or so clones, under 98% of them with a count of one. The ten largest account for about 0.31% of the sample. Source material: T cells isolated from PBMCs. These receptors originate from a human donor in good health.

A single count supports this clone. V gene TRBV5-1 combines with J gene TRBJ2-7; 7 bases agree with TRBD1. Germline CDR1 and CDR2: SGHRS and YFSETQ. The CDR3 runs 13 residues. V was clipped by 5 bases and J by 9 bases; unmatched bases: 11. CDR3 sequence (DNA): TGCGCCAGCAGAGGACAGGCTGAGGGGAGGCAGTACTTC. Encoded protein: CASRGQAEGRQYF.

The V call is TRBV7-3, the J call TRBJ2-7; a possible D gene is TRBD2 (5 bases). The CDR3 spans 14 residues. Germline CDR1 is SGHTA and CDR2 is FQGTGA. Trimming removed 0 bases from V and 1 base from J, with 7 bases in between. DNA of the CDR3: TGTGCCAGCAGCTTAACAGGGAGATCCTACGAGCAGTACTTC. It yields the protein CASSLTGRSYEQYF.

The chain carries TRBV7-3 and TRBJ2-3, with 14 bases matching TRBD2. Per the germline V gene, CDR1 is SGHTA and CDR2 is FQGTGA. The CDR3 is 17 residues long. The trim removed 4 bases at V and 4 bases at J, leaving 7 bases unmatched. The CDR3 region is CASSSGLAGGVADTQYF. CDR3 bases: TGTGCCAGCAGCTCAGGACTAGCGGGAGGAGTGGCAGATACGCAGTATTTT.

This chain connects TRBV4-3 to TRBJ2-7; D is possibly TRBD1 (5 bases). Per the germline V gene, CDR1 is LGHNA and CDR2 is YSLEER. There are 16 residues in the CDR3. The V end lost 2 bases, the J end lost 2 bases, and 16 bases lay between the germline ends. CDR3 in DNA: TGCGCCAGCAGCCAATCCTCAAATCAGGGCCCCTACGAGCAGTACTTC. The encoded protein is CASSQSSNQGPYEQYF.

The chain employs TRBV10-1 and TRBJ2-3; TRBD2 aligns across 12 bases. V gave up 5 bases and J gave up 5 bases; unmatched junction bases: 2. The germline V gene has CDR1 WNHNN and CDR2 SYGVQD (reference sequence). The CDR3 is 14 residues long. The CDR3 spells CASSPGLAGDTQYF. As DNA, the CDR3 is TGCGCCAGCAGTCCGGGACTAGCGGGAGATACGCAGTATTTT.

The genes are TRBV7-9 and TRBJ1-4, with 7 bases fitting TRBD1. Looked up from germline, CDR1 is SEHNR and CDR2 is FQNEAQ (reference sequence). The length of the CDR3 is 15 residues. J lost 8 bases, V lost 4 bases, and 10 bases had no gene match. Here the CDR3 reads CASSSLTGPWEKLFF. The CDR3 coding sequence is TGTGCCAGCAGCTCCCTGACAGGGCCGTGGGAAAAACTGTTTTTT. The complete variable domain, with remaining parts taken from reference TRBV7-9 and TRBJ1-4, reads DTGVSQNPRHKITKRGQNVTFRCDPISEHNRLYWYRQTLGQGPEFLTYFQNEAQLEKSRLLSDRFSAERPKGSFSTLEIQRTEQGDSAMYLCASSSLTGPWEKLFFGSGTQLSVL.

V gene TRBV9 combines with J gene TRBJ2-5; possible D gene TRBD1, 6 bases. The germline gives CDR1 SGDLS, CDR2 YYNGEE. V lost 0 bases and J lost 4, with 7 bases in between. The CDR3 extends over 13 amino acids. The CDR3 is CASSVAQGETQYF. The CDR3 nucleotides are TGTGCCAGCAGCGTAGCACAGGGAGAGACCCAGTACTTC.

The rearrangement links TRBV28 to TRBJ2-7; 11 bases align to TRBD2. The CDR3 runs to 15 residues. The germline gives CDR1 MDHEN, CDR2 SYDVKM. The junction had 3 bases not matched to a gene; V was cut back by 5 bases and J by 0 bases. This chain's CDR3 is CASSLTSGSSYEQYF. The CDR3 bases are TGTGCCAGCAGTCTCACTAGCGGGAGCTCCTACGAGCAGTACTTC.

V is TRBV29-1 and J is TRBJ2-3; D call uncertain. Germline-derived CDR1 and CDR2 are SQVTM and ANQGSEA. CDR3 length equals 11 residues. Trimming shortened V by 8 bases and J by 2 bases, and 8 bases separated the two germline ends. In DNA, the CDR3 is TGCAGCACAGAAAACACAGATACGCAGTATTTT. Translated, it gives CSTENTDTQYF.

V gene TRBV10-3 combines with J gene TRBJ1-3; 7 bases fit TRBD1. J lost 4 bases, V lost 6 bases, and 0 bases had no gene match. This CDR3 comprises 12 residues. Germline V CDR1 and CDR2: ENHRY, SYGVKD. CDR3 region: CAIRDRGNTIYF. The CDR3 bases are TGTGCCATCAGGGACAGGGGAAACACCATATATTTT.

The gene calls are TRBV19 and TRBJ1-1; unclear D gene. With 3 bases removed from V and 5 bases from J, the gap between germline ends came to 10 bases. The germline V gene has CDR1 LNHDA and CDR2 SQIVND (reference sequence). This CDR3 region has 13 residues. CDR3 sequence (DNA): TGTGCCAGTAGTATGACGGAGCTGACTGAAGCTTTCTTT. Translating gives CASSMTELTEAFF.

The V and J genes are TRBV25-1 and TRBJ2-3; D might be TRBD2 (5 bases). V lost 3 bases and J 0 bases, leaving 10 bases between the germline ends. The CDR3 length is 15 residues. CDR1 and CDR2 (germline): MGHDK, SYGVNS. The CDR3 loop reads CASSDWVASTDTQYF. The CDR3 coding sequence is TGTGCCAGCAGTGACTGGGTAGCGAGCACAGATACGCAGTATTTT.

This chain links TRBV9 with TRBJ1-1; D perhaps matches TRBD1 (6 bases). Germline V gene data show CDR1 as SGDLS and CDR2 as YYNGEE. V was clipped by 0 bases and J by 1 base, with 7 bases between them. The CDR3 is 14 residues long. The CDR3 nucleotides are TGTGCCAGCAGCGTAGCACAGGGGAACACTGAAGCTTTCTTT. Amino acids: CASSVAQGNTEAFF.